The 9 T cell receptor beta chains below were found in one sample sequenced in a study of shared clonotypes between healthy human individuals. Clones were read by immunoSEQ multiplex PCR, and TCRdb kept only the in-frame ones, dropping some. The sample lists a few million clones; 90% to 95% were seen once. Sequenced material: naive CD4+ T cells from PBMCs. Documented subset: CD45RA+ positively selected. The receptors stem from a man in his late teens or twenties in good health. Some clones in this sample may be carry-over from other donors' samples.

The chain links TRBV19 to TRBJ1-5, with 8 bases that match TRBD1. CDR3 length: 17 amino acids. CDR1 LNHDA and CDR2 SQIVND come from the germline V gene (reference sequence). The V and J ends lost 2 bases and 3 bases, in that order; junction bases with no gene match: 9. The CDR3 spells CASSIISAGGFNQPQHF. In nucleotides, the CDR3 is TGTGCCAGTAGTATAATCTCGGCAGGGGGCTTCAATCAGCCCCAGCATTTT. The full variable domain, in which reference TRBV19 and TRBJ1-5 provide the parts outside the CDR3, is DGGITQSPKYLFRKEGQNVTLSCEQNLNHDAMYWYRQDPGQGLRLIYYSQIVNDFQKGDIAEGYSVSREKKESFPLTVTSAQKNPTAFYLCASSIISAGGFNQPQHFGDGTRLSIL.

The chain joins TRBV19 to TRBJ2-2, with D unresolved. V gave up 1 base and J gave up 2 bases, with 8 bases separating them. Per germline, CDR1 LNHDA and CDR2 SQIVND (reference sequence). The CDR3 runs 15 residues. CDR3 loop: CASSIVQVNTGELFF. The DNA of the CDR3 is TGTGCCAGTAGTATAGTCCAGGTCAACACCGGGGAGCTGTTTTTT.

This chain uses TRBV12-5 with TRBJ2-2; 10 bases line up with TRBD2. Losses at the gene ends were 3 bases for V and 3 bases for J; bases not matched to a gene: 4. The CDR3 has 16 amino acids. CDR1 and CDR2 from the germline V gene are LGHNT and FRNRAP. Written as DNA, the CDR3 is TGTGCTAGTGGTTTAAGAGCGGGAGGGGACACCGGGGAGCTGTTTTTT. Amino acid sequence: CASGLRAGGDTGELFF.

This chain links TRBV6-6 with TRBJ1-5; no clear D. The CDR3 contains 13 residues. Germline CDR1 reads MNHNY; CDR2 reads SVGAGI (reference sequence). The ends were cut back, 6 bases at V and 11 bases at J, with 17 bases in the middle. CDR3 residues: CASSPAAWGAQHF. CDR3 DNA: TGTGCCAGCAGCCCCGCAGCCTGGGGAGCCCAGCATTTT.

The J gene is TRBJ1-2, the V gene TRBV7-2, with D possibly matching TRBD1 (6 bases). Germline CDR1 is SGHTA and CDR2 is FQGNSA. Trimming removed 1 base from V and 8 bases from J, with 14 bases in between. The CDR3 runs to 14 residues. The CDR3 region is CASSLERGTWGYTF. DNA of the CDR3: TGTGCCAGCAGCTTAGAAAGGGGGACTTGGGGCTACACCTTC.

The V and J genes are TRBV27 and TRBJ2-5; D gene unclear. V shed 8 bases and J shed 1 base, with 8 bases lying between them. From germline, CDR1 is MNHEY and CDR2 SMNVEV (reference sequence). The CDR3 spans 12 residues. DNA for the CDR3: TGTGCCAGCCCGAGCCGCCAAGAGACCCAGTACTTC. Residues: CASPSRQETQYF.

Here the CDR3 reads CASSLGTSPEAFF. The CDR3 region has the DNA TGTGCCAGCAGCTTAGGTACGTCTCCGGAAGCTTTCTTT. The V call is TRBV7-9, the J call TRBJ1-1; the D is unclear. The V gene lost 1 base and the J gene lost 8 bases, with 11 bases spanning the gap. Germline V gene data show CDR1 as SEHNR and CDR2 as FQNEAQ (reference sequence). The CDR3 is 13 amino acids.

V and J are TRBV4-2 and TRBJ2-2; 7 bases map to TRBD1. J was trimmed by 0 bases and V by 5 bases; bases with no gene match: 9. Germline CDR1 reads LGHNA; CDR2 reads YNFKEQ. The CDR3 consists of 17 residues. CDR3 loop: CASSGAPGTANTGELFF. CDR3 sequence (DNA): TGTGCCAGCAGCGGCGCTCCCGGGACAGCGAACACCGGGGAGCTGTTTTTT.

This clone was detected only once. J is TRBJ2-2 and V is TRBV4-1, with 8 bases lining up with TRBD2. The CDR3 covers 16 residues. V lost 2 bases, J lost 4 bases, and 6 bases stayed unmatched. Germline CDR1 and CDR2: MGHRA and YSYEKL. The CDR3 reads CASSQRAGDGTGELFF. DNA for the CDR3: TGCGCCAGCAGCCAACGAGCGGGAGATGGCACCGGGGAGCTGTTTTTT.